The 25 T cell receptor beta chains presented below share a single source sample, sequenced in a study of tumor-infiltrating lymphocytes in localized non-small cell lung cancer. Assay: immunoSEQ multiplex PCR; the TCRdb copy retains only in-frame clones and omits some. The sample comprises fewer than 25,000 clones, about 80% of which are singletons, and 3.4% rests with the top ten. The material sequenced was lung tumor tissue. These receptors came from a human donor with non-small cell lung cancer.

The chain recombines TRBV19 with TRBJ1-5; D remains unclear. CDR1 and CDR2 from the germline V gene are LNHDA and SQIVND (reference sequence). Trimming pared 4 bases from V and 0 bases from J, leaving 7 bases between. The CDR3 is 14 residues long. The CDR3 DNA is TGTGCCAGTAGTAGTTCTAATAGCAATCAGCCCCAGCATTTT. Encoded protein: CASSSSNSNQPQHF.

This clone turned up a few times. The rearrangement links TRBV5-4 to TRBJ2-1, with TRBD2 matching 11 bases. Per germline, CDR1 SGHNT and CDR2 YYREEE (reference sequence). V shed 3 bases, J shed 5 bases, and the junction held 4 bases outside the gene matches. This CDR3 contains 15 residues. CDR3 sequence: CASSSGTSGDNEQFF. The CDR3 region has the DNA TGTGCCAGCAGCTCCGGGACTAGCGGCGACAATGAGCAGTTCTTC.

V gene TRBV19 combines with J gene TRBJ1-1; 7 positions match TRBD1. V shed 5 bases, J shed 4 bases, and the junction held 10 bases outside the gene matches. The germline V gene has CDR1 LNHDA and CDR2 SQIVND (reference sequence). The CDR3 is 15 residues long. The CDR3 loop reads CASSRTGAGGTEAFF. The CDR3 coding sequence is TGTGCCAGTAGTCGTACAGGGGCGGGGGGCACTGAAGCTTTCTTT.

The chain carries TRBV19 and TRBJ2-1, with unresolved D. The CDR3 consists of 15 residues. Germline V gene data show CDR1 as LNHDA and CDR2 as SQIVND (reference sequence). V was pared by 5 bases and J by 0 bases, with 11 bases between. The chain's CDR3 is CASSPTYNSYNEQFF. DNA of the CDR3: TGTGCCAGTAGTCCCACCTACAACTCCTACAATGAGCAGTTCTTC.

The chain employs TRBV5-1 and TRBJ2-7; D may be TRBD1 or TRBD2 (5 bases each). V shed 0 bases and J shed 6 bases, with 13 bases lying between them. Germline values: CDR1 SGHRS, CDR2 YFSETQ. The CDR3 is 14 residues long. The CDR3 is CASSLDTSRGEQYF. Written as DNA, the CDR3 is TGCGCCAGCAGCTTGGATACTAGTAGGGGCGAGCAGTACTTC. Supplemented by reference TRBV5-1 and TRBJ2-7, the full variable domain reads KAGVTQTPRYLIKTRGQQVTLSCSPISGHRSVSWYQQTPGQGLQFLFEYFSETQRNKGNFPGRFSGRQFSNSRSEMNVSTLELGDSALYLCASSLDTSRGEQYFGPGTRLTVT.

V gene TRBV10-1 combines with J gene TRBJ2-1, with 7 bases aligning to TRBD1. The CDR3 sequence is 13 residues long. Germline-derived CDR1 and CDR2 are WNHNN and SYGVQD (reference sequence). Unmatched junction bases numbered 11, after V lost 8 bases and J lost 10 bases. The CDR3 protein is CASRPDRVGEQFF. The CDR3, as DNA: TGCGCCAGCCGACCTGACAGGGTCGGGGAGCAGTTCTTC.

This rearrangement joins TRBV6-5 to TRBJ1-4, with 9 bases that match TRBD1. With 5 bases clipped from V and 7 bases from J, the junction kept 5 bases outside the gene matches. Germline V gene data show CDR1 as MNHEY and CDR2 as SVGAGI. This CDR3 comprises 14 residues. The CDR3: CASSNRGQGEKLFF. CDR3 sequence (DNA): TGTGCCAGCAGTAACAGGGGGCAGGGTGAAAAACTGTTTTTT.

This chain joins TRBV18 and TRBJ2-5; 7 bases are shared with TRBD2. CDR1 is KGHSH and CDR2 is LQKENI in the germline V gene. The CDR3 contains 15 residues. The V segment lost 3 bases and the J segment 0 bases; nucleotides outside the gene matches: 4. CDR3 residues: CASSPGGSHQETQYF. The CDR3 DNA reads as TGTGCCAGCTCACCCGGCGGGAGCCACCAAGAGACCCAGTACTTC.

The J gene is TRBJ1-2, the V gene TRBV30, with no clear D. The CDR3 runs to 13 residues. V was shortened by 2 bases and J by 1 base, with 8 bases between the two germline ends. The V gene's germline CDR1 is GTSNPN and CDR2 SVGIG (reference sequence). The CDR3 DNA reads as TGTGCCTGGAGTAAAGAGATTAACTATGGCTACACCTTC. This gives the protein CAWSKEINYGYTF.

The chain uses TRBV27 and TRBJ2-3; the D gene is possibly TRBD2 (6 bases). The CDR3 length is 13 residues. V lost 3 bases to trimming and J lost 7 bases, with 11 bases between them. Germline-derived CDR1 and CDR2 are MNHEY and SMNVEV (reference sequence). CDR3 DNA sequence: TGTGCCAGCAGTTTCGTCGGGACTCATACGCAGTATTTT. It specifies CASSFVGTHTQYF.

This chain links TRBV18 with TRBJ2-3, with TRBD1 matching over 10 bases. Germline trimming cut 4 bases from V and 4 bases from J; bases unmatched to any gene: 5. The CDR3 runs 15 residues. CDR1 is KGHSH and CDR2 is LQKENI in the germline V gene. In DNA form, the CDR3 reads TGTGCCAGCTCACGGATAGGACAGGGGGCAGATACGCAGTATTTT. This gives the protein CASSRIGQGADTQYF.

This clone was detected only a few times. The CDR3 reads CASSSGITTEAFF. CDR3 bases: TGTGCCAGCAGCTCGGGGATTACCACTGAAGCTTTCTTT. The chain recombines TRBV11-2 with TRBJ1-1; no definite D call. Trimming took 4 bases from V and 4 from J, leaving 10 bases between them. The CDR3 loop spans 13 amino acids. In germline, CDR1 is SGHAT, CDR2 FQNNGV.

This clone was detected only a few times. The chain has TRBV21-1 and TRBJ2-7; the table's TRBD2 call for D was not verified on the DNA. TRBV21-1 is shown as a pseudogene. This CDR3 has 13 residues. CDR3 amino acids: CASSTRDFYEQYF. The CDR3 nucleotides are TGTGCCAGCAGCACCAGGGACTTCTACGAGCAGTACTTC.

This clone appeared once. This sequence joins TRBV5-8 and TRBJ2-3; 7 bases align to TRBD2. The CDR3 is made up of 15 amino acids. The germline gives CDR1 SGHTS, CDR2 YDEGEE. The V gene end was trimmed by 1 base and the J gene end by 0 bases; junction bases not matched to a gene: 2. The CDR3 region has the DNA TGTGCCAGCAGCTTGTATAGCGGGAGCACAGATACGCAGTATTTT. Amino acid sequence: CASSLYSGSTDTQYF.

This rearrangement joins TRBV20-1 to TRBJ1-2; D call uncertain. Germline assignment: CDR1 DFQATT and CDR2 SNEGSKA (reference sequence). The ends were cut back, 7 bases at V and 2 bases at J, with 8 bases in the middle. This CDR3 has 11 amino acids. The CDR3 region is CSGGNNYGYTF. The DNA for the CDR3 is TGCAGTGGTGGGAACAACTATGGCTACACCTTC.

The genes are TRBV11-2 and TRBJ1-2; tentative D call: TRBD1 (5 bases). Germline loops: CDR1 SGHAT, CDR2 FQNNGV. Trimming took 5 bases from V and 0 from J, leaving 19 bases between them. There are 17 residues in the CDR3. CDR3 in DNA: TGTGCCAGCAGCCCGCGGACAACAGATCCACCTAACTATGGCTACACCTTC. This encodes CASSPRTTDPPNYGYTF.

This clone was found a few times. The V and J genes are TRBV7-9 and TRBJ1-1, with D tentatively TRBD1 (5 bases). The ends were cut back, 7 bases at V and 8 bases at J, with 17 bases in the middle. This CDR3 has 13 amino acids. Germline CDR1 SEHNR, CDR2 FQNEAQ (reference sequence). CDR3 loop: CASTSLGQSEAFF. CDR3 nucleotide sequence: TGTGCCAGCACCTCTCTGGGGCAGTCCGAAGCTTTCTTT.

The rearrangement links TRBV5-1 to TRBJ2-7; 7 nucleotides line up with TRBD1. Per the germline V gene, CDR1 is SGHRS and CDR2 is YFSETQ. Trimming cost V 2 bases and J 5 bases; bases outside gene matches: 10. This CDR3 has 15 residues. For the CDR3, the DNA is TGCGCCAGCAGCTTCCAACAGGGGAAAAGCCACGAGCAGTACTTC. Protein sequence: CASSFQQGKSHEQYF.

This rearrangement joins TRBV15 to TRBJ1-5, with 7 bases aligning to TRBD1. With 0 bases clipped from V and 5 bases from J, the junction kept 10 bases outside the gene matches. Per germline, CDR1 LNHNV and CDR2 YYDKDF (reference sequence). The CDR3 has 17 amino acids. This CDR3 reads CATSREGGHRGDQPQHF. The CDR3 DNA is TGTGCCACCAGCAGAGAGGGGGGGCACAGGGGCGATCAGCCCCAGCATTTT.

The chain employs TRBV4-3 and TRBJ2-7, with 8 positions matching TRBD2. CDR3 length: 15 amino acids. V lost 1 base and J lost 5; bases outside the gene matches: 7. Germline assignment: CDR1 LGHNA and CDR2 YSLEER. The CDR3 DNA follows: TGCGCCAGCAGCCAAGGTGGTAGCGGGACCCACGAGCAGTACTTC. It translates to CASSQGGSGTHEQYF.

The rearrangement uses TRBV7-3 and TRBJ1-5, with unresolved D. CDR1 is SGHTA and CDR2 is FQGTGA in the germline V gene. CDR3 length: 16 amino acids. Trimming shortened V by 7 bases and J by 0 bases, and 16 bases separated the two germline ends. The CDR3 DNA follows: TGTGCCAGCAACCCCATGGCAGCTAATAGCAATCAGCCCCAGCATTTT. Its translation: CASNPMAANSNQPQHF.

This clone was counted a few times. V usage is TRBV14 and J usage is TRBJ2-5, with 12 bases that match TRBD2. Trimming cost V 4 bases and J 7 bases; bases outside gene matches: 7. The CDR3 extends over 15 amino acids. CDR1 is SGHDN, CDR2 FVKESK, per germline. CDR3: CASSRGLAGRGTQYF. CDR3 DNA sequence: TGTGCCAGCAGCCGAGGACTAGCGGGAAGGGGGACCCAGTACTTC.

The chain joins TRBV9 to TRBJ1-4; TRBD1 matches 7 bases. The CDR3 has 14 amino acids. Germline trimming cut 3 bases from V and 7 bases from J; bases unmatched to any gene: 6. CDR1 SGDLS and CDR2 YYNGEE come from the germline V gene. The DNA of the CDR3 is TGTGCCAGCAGCGCCCCGGGACAGCGTGAAAAACTGTTTTTT. It translates to CASSAPGQREKLFF. The full variable domain, its missing parts supplied by reference TRBV9 and TRBJ1-4, is DSGVTQTPKHLITATGQRVTLRCSPRSGDLSVYWYQQSLDQGLQFLIQYYNGEERAKGNILERFSAQQFPDLHSELNLSSLELGDSALYFCASSAPGQREKLFFGSGTQLSVL.

This clone was found once. CDR3 coding DNA: TGCGCCAGCAGCTTGATGGAGTTTACAGATACGCAGTATTTT. Protein product: CASSLMEFTDTQYF. The J gene is TRBJ2-3, the V gene TRBV5-1; D call uncertain. Trimming left V 1 base short and J 3 bases short, with 9 bases between. Germline loops: CDR1 SGHRS, CDR2 YFSETQ. The CDR3 length is 14 residues. The full variable domain, in which reference TRBV5-1 and TRBJ2-3 provide the parts outside the CDR3, is KAGVTQTPRYLIKTRGQQVTLSCSPISGHRSVSWYQQTPGQGLQFLFEYFSETQRNKGNFPGRFSGRQFSNSRSEMNVSTLELGDSALYLCASSLMEFTDTQYFGPGTRLTVL.

The rearrangement joins TRBV7-2 to TRBJ1-2; D is unclear. The CDR3 consists of 14 residues. CDR1 and CDR2 from the germline V gene are SGHTA and FQGNSA. V was cut by 1 base and J by 4 bases, with 10 bases left in between. DNA for the CDR3: TGTGCCAGCAGCTTAGATCCGGGGAGCTATGGCTACACCTTC. Translating it yields CASSLDPGSYGYTF.